This TCR beta chain was captured in a study of cytomegalovirus exposure and HLA in healthy donors. The CDR3 consists of 15 residues. V lost 7 bases and J lost 4, with 17 bases in between. Germline loops: CDR1 MNHNS, CDR2 SASEGT. This clone was seen a handful of times. Its antigen is undetermined. Healthy bone marrow donors supplied every sample. General observations from the study: Follow-up analysis later connected one missense variant in DCLRE1C with trimming of TCR beta V- and J-genes.

Amplification used 60 Vbeta primers and 13 Jbeta primers. Assay: immunoSEQ multiplex PCR; the TCRdb copy retains only in-frame clones and omits some. The sample includes hundreds of thousands of clones, 70% to 80% of them seen just once. This chain links TRBV6-1 with TRBJ2-1, with D possibly TRBD2 on 7 matching bases. The specimen sequenced was PBMCs. The receptor's source is a woman aged 25-40 years in good health and CMV-seronegative. This CDR3 is CASIQGGGLYNEQFF. The CDR3 DNA is TGTGCCAGCATACAAGGGGGGGGGTTATACAATGAGCAGTTCTTC.